One and the same sample provided the 8 T cell receptor beta chains below, sequenced in a study. TCRdb reprocessed the 5' RACE reads with MiXCR, giving one entry per CDR3 protein. This repertoire shows about 54,000 distinct CDR3 sequences, about a sixth found once; its top ten account for about 2.1%. The sample consisted of naive CD4+ T cells sorted from blood. Described subset: naive CD4+ T cells, CD4+CD45RA+CD25-. The receptor source for this set is a female donor with breast cancer.

The V and J genes are TRBV20-1 and TRBJ2-7, with D perhaps TRBD2 (5 bases). Germline values: CDR1 DFQATT, CDR2 SNEGSKA (reference sequence). V lost 0 bases and J lost 7, with 16 bases in between. This CDR3 has 14 residues. The CDR3 DNA reads TGCAGTGCTAGAGATCCCGAAAGCTCGGGAGAGCAGTACTTC. This sequence encodes CSARDPESSGEQYF.

This clonotype was detected a few times. The gene calls are TRBV5-1 and TRBJ2-1, with a tentative D call TRBD2 (6 bases). This CDR3 has 13 residues. CDR1 is SGHRS, CDR2 YFSETQ, per germline. V lost 3 bases to trimming and J lost 9 bases, with 13 bases between them. The CDR3 DNA reads as TGCGCCAGCAGCTCCCTGGGGGGAGGTGAGCAGTTCTTC. As protein: CASSSLGGGEQFF. Full variable domain (rest looked up from reference TRBV5-1 and TRBJ2-1): KAGVTQTPRYLIKTRGQQVTLSCSPISGHRSVSWYQQTPGQGLQFLFEYFSETQRNKGNFPGRFSGRQFSNSRSEMNVSTLELGDSALYLCASSSLGGGEQFFGPGTRLTVL.

The genes are TRBV19 and TRBJ2-5; D gene uncertain. The CDR3 totals 13 residues. Between the trimmed V and J ends, which lost 5 bases and 5 bases, there was a span of 12 bases. Germline CDR1 is LNHDA and CDR2 is SQIVND (reference sequence). The CDR3 bases are TGTGCCAGTAGTGCGACCCAGGCGGAGACCCAGTACTTC. Translating gives CASSATQAETQYF. The full variable domain, completed using reference TRBV19 and TRBJ2-5, is DGGITQSPKYLFRKEGQNVTLSCEQNLNHDAMYWYRQDPGQGLRLIYYSQIVNDFQKGDIAEGYSVSREKKESFPLTVTSAQKNPTAFYLCASSATQAETQYFGPGTRLLVL.

This clonotype was recorded many times. This chain uses TRBV6-1 with TRBJ2-7; possible D gene TRBD1, 5 bases. Trimming removed 6 bases from V and 5 bases from J, with 17 bases in between. This CDR3 contains 14 residues. The germline V gene encodes CDR1 MNHNS and CDR2 SASEGT. As DNA, the CDR3 is TGTGCCAGCAGGACATTACAGGTCGCGCACGAGCAGTACTTC. Translating it yields CASRTLQVAHEQYF.

The rearrangement uses TRBV10-3 and TRBJ2-2; TRBD2 aligns across 7 bases. This CDR3 region has 16 residues. Unmatched junction bases numbered 17, after V lost 11 bases and J lost 5 bases. Per the germline V gene, CDR1 is ENHRY and CDR2 is SYGVKD. The CDR3 coding sequence is TGTGCCTCATGGACCCGAGAGGCTAGCGGAACCGGGGAGCTGTTTTTT. As protein: CASWTREASGTGELFF.

This chain connects TRBV12-3 or TRBV12-4 to TRBJ2-7; D is undetermined. This CDR3 is 12 amino acids long. V shed 3 bases and J shed 3 bases, with 6 bases lying between them. CDR3 DNA sequence: TGTGCCAGCAGTTTTCAGCACTACGAGCAGTACTTC. This translates into CASSFQHYEQYF.

In this sample, this clonotype turned up many times. This chain connects TRBV20-1 to TRBJ1-5; no definite D call. The germline gives CDR1 DFQATT, CDR2 SNEGSKA (reference sequence). Trimming took off 0 bases at V and 0 bases at J, with 6 bases between the two ends. CDR3 length: 14 amino acids. The DNA of the CDR3 is TGCAGTGCTAGAGATAGTAATAGCAATCAGCCCCAGCATTTT. It encodes CSARDSNSNQPQHF.

The sample holds a few counts of this clonotype. The chain employs TRBV6-1 and TRBJ1-5; D remains ambiguous. Between the trimmed V and J ends, which lost 6 bases and 3 bases, there was a span of 15 bases. Germline-derived CDR1 and CDR2 are MNHNS and SASEGT. This CDR3 is 15 amino acids long. CDR3 nucleotide sequence: TGTGCCAGCAGGGCTGGGCATACCGCCAATCAGCCCCAGCATTTT. This translates into CASRAGHTANQPQHF.